This T cell receptor (beta chain) stems from a study of T cell repertoires in cytomegalovirus infection. In this sample, this clonotype turned up a few times. The CDR3 totals 17 residues. Germline-derived CDR1 and CDR2 are LGHNA and YSLEER. Germline trimming cut 1 base from V and 1 base from J; bases unmatched to any gene: 6. In TCRdb, the reads were re-called with MiXCR into one record per CDR3 protein. Of some 180,000 distinct CDR3 sequences in the sample, roughly 15% were seen once. This sequence joins TRBV4-3 and TRBJ2-4; 8 positions agree with TRBD2. Sequencing was done on a sample of CD8+ T cells from PBMCs. The source is a human donor in good health (CMV status not recorded). Some clones in this sample may be carry-over from other donors' samples. CDR3 nucleotide sequence: TGCGCCAGCAGCCAAGGATCAGCGGGGGTGGCCAAAAACATTCAGTACTTC. Its protein product is CASSQGSAGVAKNIQYF.